This record looks at one T cell receptor beta chain sequence and its context. Seattle's cohort entered during active infection and was followed longitudinally. Original analysis: Scientists estimated how many nucleated cells there were by amplifying reference gene primers. This table comes from immunoSEQ multiplex PCR, and its TCRdb copy is limited to in-frame clones, with some not included. V, J and clone size are taken as reported in that table, and D and trimming were inferred from the DNA itself. The table records some 390,000 clones, around nine tenths of them present only once. This specimen comes from a study of blood T cell repertoires in COVID-19. Overall study context: The United States, Italy and Spain provided the acute and convalescent COVID-19 samples. T cells, B-cell-depleted T cells, or PBMCs supplied cDNA or gDNA.

The receptor was derived from a woman in her 40s with COVID-19, enrolled during active disease. Specimen: peripheral blood.

The DNA of the CDR3 is TGTGCCAGCAGTGAAGGGGCAGGGATTCGCAATCAGCCCCAGCATTTT. It specifies CASSEGAGIRNQPQHF. The V call is TRBV6-1, the J call TRBJ1-5, with a possible D match to TRBD1 (5 bases). The length of the CDR3 is 16 residues. The V end was cut by 1 base, the J end by 2 bases, with 12 bases between. Germline loops: CDR1 MNHNS, CDR2 SASEGT.